This T cell receptor (beta chain) was recovered during a study of cytomegalovirus exposure and HLA in healthy donors. Primers for the PCR totalled 60 Vbeta and 13 Jbeta. Sequencing used immunoSEQ multiplex PCR; TCRdb keeps in-frame clones, though not all of them. The sample yields 85,000 to 90,000 clones, approximately 79% seen once. Worth noting for this clone: Its specificity is not known.

V lost 4 bases and J lost 6, with 10 bases in between. The CDR3 runs to 12 residues. The germline V gene encodes CDR1 SGHTA and CDR2 FQGNSA. Whole-study findings and limits: CMV serostatus was the sole immune exposure data available. High sensitivity and specificity were reportedly achieved when the classifier diagnosed cytomegalovirus status. A later analysis found most CMV-associated TCR beta chains apparently HLA-restricted. Per a prior analysis, the majority of TCR beta V segments were productive roughly 87% or roughly 30% of the time.

Sequenced sample: PBMCs. V usage is TRBV7-2 and J usage is TRBJ2-7; D might be TRBD1 (5 bases). The source is a young man in good health and CMV-seronegative. In DNA, the CDR3 is TGTGCCAGCAGCTCCATTCAGGGCGAGCAGTACTTC. Translating gives CASSSIQGEQYF.